The rows below give T cell receptor beta chains drawn from one sample of a study of T cells in Graves' hyperthyroidism and ophthalmopathy. One entry per CDR3 protein, called by TCRdb with MiXCR from the multiplex PCR reads. The data show roughly 840,000 distinct CDR3 sequences, with 38% seen just once and 7.5% to 9.5% held by the top ten. The sample comprised blood. The receptors originated from a man aged 18 to 29 with Graves' hyperthyroidism. The CDR3 runs from the conserved cysteine through the conserved F or W. Each record gives: J gene, V gene, clone size, D gene, CDR3 DNA, CDR3 protein. D genes are given only for firm matches. Some rows mark clone size as missing; the rest say once, few, many or name a class of expanded clone.

>TRBJ1-5|TRBV12-3/TRBV12-4|few|.
TGTGCCAGCAGTTTAGGGTCGGCTGTCAATCAGCCCCAGCATTTT
CASSLGSAVNQPQHF
>TRBJ2-7|TRBV7-2|.|TRBD1
TGCGCCAGCAGCCAAGGGACAGGGGGAGTCGAGCAGTACTTC
CASSQGTGGVEQYF
>TRBJ2-5|TRBV9|.|TRBD2
TGTGCCAGCACCCGGGGGGGGCTGCTGGAGACCCAGTACTTC
CASTRGGLLETQYF
>TRBJ1-1|TRBV7-9|many|.
TGTGCCAGCAGCTTTCGGAACACTGAAGCTTTCTTT
CASSFRNTEAFF
>TRBJ2-6|TRBV14|few|.
TGTGCCAGCAGCCAAATGGTTATTTCTGGGGCCAACGTCCTGACTTTC
CASSQMVISGANVLTF
>TRBJ1-2|TRBV9|many|.
TGTGCCAGCAGCGTAAGGGACGTCGTCTATGGCTACACCTTC
CASSVRDVVYGYTF
>TRBJ1-6|TRBV12-3/TRBV12-4|.|TRBD1
TGTGCCAGCAGCGGGAGACAGGGGATACCCCTCCACTTT
CASSGRQGIPLHF
>TRBJ2-2|TRBV19|.|.
TGTGCGAGTGAACTCCCGGACAGGGAGGGTTCAGTCGGGGAGCTGTTTTTT
CASELPDREGSVGELFF
>TRBJ2-7|TRBV20-1|many|TRBD1
TGCAGTGCCCCTGGACAGGGAAACTACGAGCAGTACTTC
CSAPGQGNYEQYF
>TRBJ1-2|TRBV7-9|many|.
TGTGCCAGCAGCTTAGGGGGAGTCTATGGCTACACCTTC
CASSLGGVYGYTF
>TRBJ2-7|TRBV4-1|.|TRBD2
TGCGCCAGCAGCCAAGCGGCAGGACTAGCGTTAGACGAGCAGTACTTC
CASSQAAGLALDEQYF
>TRBJ1-5|TRBV5-8|.|.
TGTGCCAGCAGTGCCGAGGCGGACGGGGGTCAGCCCCAGCATTTT
CASSAEADGGQPQHF
>TRBJ2-7|TRBV4-3|few|TRBD1
TGCGCCAGCAGCCAAGGTTATGACAGGGGTACCGAGCAGTACTTC
CASSQGYDRGTEQYF
>TRBJ2-2|TRBV19|few|TRBD1
TGTGCCAGTAGCGGGACAGGGCTAACCACCGGGGAGCTGTTTTTT
CASSGTGLTTGELFF
>TRBJ2-5|TRBV9|many|.
TGTGCCAGCAGCTCGGCCCCGGTGGAGACCCAGTACTTC
CASSSAPVETQYF
>TRBJ1-1|TRBV5-1|.|.
TGCGCCAGCAGCTTGGGGTCCGGGGCAGGGAGGACTTTCGCTGAAGCTTTCTTT
CASSLGSGAGRTFAEAFF
>TRBJ2-5|TRBV10-3|.|TRBD1
TGTGCCAGCAGTTATGACAGGGCGAGCGAGACCCAGTACTTC
CASSYDRASETQYF
>TRBJ2-7|TRBV10-3|many|.
TGTGCCATCAGTGAGTCAGGAAGGTTCGGCGAGCAGTACTTC
CAISESGRFGEQYF
>TRBJ2-3|TRBV12-3/TRBV12-4|.|.
TGTGCCAGCAGTACCAGAGGGGCCGATACGCAGTATTTT
CASSTRGADTQYF
>TRBJ1-6|TRBV6-1|few|.
TGTGCCAGCAGCTCCGGGGTGGAGCAGGGTAATTCACCCCTCCACTTT
CASSSGVEQGNSPLHF
>TRBJ2-7|TRBV19|few|TRBD1
TGTGCCAGTAGAGAGACAGGGTTGGGCGAGCAGTACTTC
CASRETGLGEQYF
>TRBJ1-1|TRBV21-1|few|.
TGTGCCAGCAGCAAACAGGGGGTCACTGAAGCTTTCTTT
CASSKQGVTEAFF
>TRBJ1-5|TRBV19|once|TRBD1
TGTGCCAGTAGTCTTGGGGGACAGCGGCAGCATTTT
CASSLGGQRQHF
>TRBJ2-7|TRBV10-3|.|TRBD2
TGTGCCAGCAGTTCACTAGCGGGGCGGAGCGAGCAGTACTTC
CASSSLAGRSEQYF
>TRBJ1-1|TRBV5-1|few|.
TGCGCCAGCAGCTGGGACGGGGGACACACAAACACTGAAGCTTTCTTT
CASSWDGGHTNTEAFF
>TRBJ2-7|TRBV7-9|.|.
TGTGCCAGCAGCCCCCGGGACTTACCCTACGAGCAGTACTTC
CASSPRDLPYEQYF
>TRBJ1-4|TRBV2|few|.
TGTGCCAGCCTGGGAGAGCCTCAAAAACTGTTTTTT
CASLGEPQKLFF
>TRBJ1-1|TRBV11-3|.|.
TGTGCCAGCAGCCGTCCTAAACAGGGCTTCACTGAAGCTTTCTTT
CASSRPKQGFTEAFF
>TRBJ1-1|TRBV12-3/TRBV12-4|.|TRBD1
TGTGCCAGCAGAACCGGGACAGGCACTGAAGCTTTCTTT
CASRTGTGTEAFF
>TRBJ2-5|TRBV7-9|many|.
TGTGCCAGCAGCTACCCTGGCCAGCAAGAGACCCAGTACTTC
CASSYPGQQETQYF
>TRBJ2-7|TRBV29-1|many|TRBD2
TGCAGCGTCTCCGGGACTAGCGGAAATACCTACGAGCAGTACTTC
CSVSGTSGNTYEQYF